This entry describes one T cell receptor beta chain. Unique molecular identifiers were used to barcode this TCRbeta library. TCRdb called the PCR reads again in MiXCR, with one record for every CDR3 protein. The sample has roughly 500,000 distinct CDR3 sequences, about 31% seen once; the top ten hold 2% to 3%. These data come from a study of T-cell reconstitution after alpha-beta-depleted transplantation in children. The V end was cut by 6 bases, the J end by 1 base, with 14 bases between. The germline gives CDR1 DFQATT, CDR2 SNEGSKA (reference sequence). The CDR3 has 14 amino acids. This clonotype originated in a human donor who donated a stem cell graft to a child with aplastic anemia. This material consisted of PBMCs from the stem cell graft donor, taken from the stem cell graft. J is TRBJ2-3 and V is TRBV20-1; TRBD1 might be the D (6 bases). This CDR3 reads CSADRLAGTDTQYF. CDR3 DNA sequence: TGCAGTGCAGACAGGTTGGCGGGCACAGATACGCAGTATTTT.